The entry below describes one T cell receptor (beta chain). What it binds is unknown. The record originates from a study of CD8 T cells in Susac syndrome. Study observations and caveats: In TEMRA cells and active patients, CD8+ clonal expansion in Susac reached its peak.

cDNA came from about 0.5 to 1 ug RNA primed by random hexamers. TCRdb used MiXCR to reprocess the immunoSEQ multiplex PCR reads, holding one entry per CDR3 protein. The repertoire holds around 200,000 distinct CDR3 sequences, with around 95% as singletons. The TCR sequence derives from a human donor with Susac syndrome. The sample was CD8+ T cells from PBMCs.

The CDR3 spells CASSPRTGGDSYNEQFF. The DNA of the CDR3 is TGTGCCAGCAGCCCCCGGACAGGGGGGGACTCCTACAATGAGCAGTTCTTC. The rearrangement uses TRBV7-9 and TRBJ2-1; 10 nucleotides line up with TRBD1. V trimming: 5 bases; J trimming: 0 bases; junction bases outside the gene matches: 7. The CDR3 is 17 residues long. Germline-derived CDR1 and CDR2 are SEHNR and FQNEAQ (reference sequence).